This TCR beta chain was sequenced for a study of T-cell memory formation after mild COVID-19. Losses at the gene ends were 3 bases for V and 1 base for J; bases not matched to a gene: 14. This CDR3 spans 18 amino acids. Germline V gene sequence: CDR1 SGDLS, CDR2 YYNGEE. TCRdb redid the calling of the 5' RACE reads with MiXCR, one entry per CDR3 protein. The data show some 210,000 distinct CDR3 sequences, around 30% seen once. This clonotype was counted only a few times. What it recognizes is unknown. General study results and limits: Contracting CD8+ clones were enriched in EMRA, CD4+ mainly in CM and EM. Day 15 to 85 contractors were CD4/CD8 balanced; later expanders leaned CD4+.

The source of this sequence is an adult woman who had mild COVID-19 (a few samples of this study predate the infection). Cell type and time point are not known. This chain connects TRBV9 to TRBJ2-3, with 7 bases aligning to TRBD2. The sequencing input was PBMCs or a T cell subset sorted from them (not recorded which). The CDR3 spells CASSGPVAGGSGTDTQYF. The CDR3 coding sequence is TGTGCCAGCAGCGGTCCCGTGGCCGGCGGGAGTGGCACAGATACGCAGTATTTT. The entire variable domain, with the rest obtained from reference TRBV9 and TRBJ2-3, is as follows: DSGVTQTPKHLITATGQRVTLRCSPRSGDLSVYWYQQSLDQGLQFLIQYYNGEERAKGNILERFSAQQFPDLHSELNLSSLELGDSALYFCASSGPVAGGSGTDTQYFGPGTRLTVL.